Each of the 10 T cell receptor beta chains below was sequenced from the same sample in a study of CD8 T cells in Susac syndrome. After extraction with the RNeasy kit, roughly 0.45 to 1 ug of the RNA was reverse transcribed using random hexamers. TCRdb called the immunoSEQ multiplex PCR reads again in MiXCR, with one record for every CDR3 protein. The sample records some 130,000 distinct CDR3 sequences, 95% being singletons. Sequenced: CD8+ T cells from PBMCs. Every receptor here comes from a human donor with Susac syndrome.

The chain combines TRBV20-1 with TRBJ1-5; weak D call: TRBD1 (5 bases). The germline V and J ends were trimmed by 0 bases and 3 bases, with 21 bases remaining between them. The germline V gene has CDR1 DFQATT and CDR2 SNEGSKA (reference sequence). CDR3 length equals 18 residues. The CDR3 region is CSARDSGDGRENNQPQHF. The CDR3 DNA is TGCAGTGCTAGAGATTCGGGGGACGGTCGGGAAAACAATCAGCCCCAGCATTTT.

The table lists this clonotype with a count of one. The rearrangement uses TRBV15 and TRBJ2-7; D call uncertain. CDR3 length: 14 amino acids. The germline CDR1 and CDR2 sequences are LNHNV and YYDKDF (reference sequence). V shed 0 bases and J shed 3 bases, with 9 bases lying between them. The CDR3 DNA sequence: TGTGCCACCAGCAGAGAGGCGGCGCGCTACGAGCAGTACTTC. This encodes CATSREAARYEQYF. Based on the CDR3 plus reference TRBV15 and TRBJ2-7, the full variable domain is DAMVIQNPRYQVTQFGKPVTLSCSQTLNHNVMYWYQQKSSQAPKLLFHYYDKDFNNEADTPDNFQSRRPNTSFCFLDIRSPGLGDTAMYLCATSREAARYEQYFGPGTRLTVT.

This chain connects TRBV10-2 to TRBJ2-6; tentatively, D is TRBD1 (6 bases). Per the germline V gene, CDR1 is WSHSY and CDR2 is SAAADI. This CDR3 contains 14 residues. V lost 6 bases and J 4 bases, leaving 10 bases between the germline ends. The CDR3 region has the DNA TGCGCCAGCAGCGGTGGGACAGGGGCCAACGTCCTGACTTTC. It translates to CASSGGTGANVLTF.

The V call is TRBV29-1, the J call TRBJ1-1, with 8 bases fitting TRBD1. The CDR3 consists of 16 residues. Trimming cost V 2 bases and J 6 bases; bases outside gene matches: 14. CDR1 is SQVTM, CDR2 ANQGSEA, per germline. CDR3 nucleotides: TGCAGCGTTGAAAGGTTCATGAGACAGGGGTATCCTGAAGCTTTCTTT. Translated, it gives CSVERFMRQGYPEAFF.

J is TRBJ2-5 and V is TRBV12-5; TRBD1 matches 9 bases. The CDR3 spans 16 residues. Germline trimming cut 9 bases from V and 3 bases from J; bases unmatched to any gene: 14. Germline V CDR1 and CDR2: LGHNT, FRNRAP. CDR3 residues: CASLSDDRDREETQYF. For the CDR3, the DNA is TGTGCTAGCCTATCCGACGACAGGGACAGGGAAGAGACCCAGTACTTC.

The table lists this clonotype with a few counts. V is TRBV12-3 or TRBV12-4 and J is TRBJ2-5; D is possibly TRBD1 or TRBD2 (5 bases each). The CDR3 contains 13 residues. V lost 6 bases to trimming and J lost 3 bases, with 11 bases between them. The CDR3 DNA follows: TGTGCCAGCAGCCCCGGGACGGAAGAGACCCAGTACTTC. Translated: CASSPGTEETQYF.

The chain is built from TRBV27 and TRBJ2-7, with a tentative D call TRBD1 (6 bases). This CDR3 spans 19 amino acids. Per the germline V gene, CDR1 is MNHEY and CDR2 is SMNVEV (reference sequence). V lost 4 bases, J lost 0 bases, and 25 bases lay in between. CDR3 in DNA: TGTGCCAGCAGTTCACAGGGTTTCTTAAGGGGTATGGGCTCCTACGAGCAGTACTTC. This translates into CASSSQGFLRGMGSYEQYF.

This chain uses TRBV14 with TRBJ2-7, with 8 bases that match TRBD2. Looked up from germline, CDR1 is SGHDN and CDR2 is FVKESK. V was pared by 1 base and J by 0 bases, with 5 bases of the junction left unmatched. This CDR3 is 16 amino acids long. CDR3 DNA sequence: TGTGCCAGCAGCCAAGGGGACCGGGGGGGCTCCTACGAGCAGTACTTC. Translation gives CASSQGDRGGSYEQYF.

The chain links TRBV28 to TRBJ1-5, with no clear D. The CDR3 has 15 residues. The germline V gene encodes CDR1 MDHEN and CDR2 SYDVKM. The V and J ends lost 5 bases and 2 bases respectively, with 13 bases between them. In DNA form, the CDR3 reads TGTGCCAGCAGTAGCTGGTGGCGCGGCAATCAGCCCCAGCATTTT. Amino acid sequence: CASSSWWRGNQPQHF.

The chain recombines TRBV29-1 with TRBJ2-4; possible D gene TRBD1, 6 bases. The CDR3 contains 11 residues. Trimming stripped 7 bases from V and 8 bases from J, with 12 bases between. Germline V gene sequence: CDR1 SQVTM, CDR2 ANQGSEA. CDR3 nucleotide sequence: TGCAGCGGACAGGAGACGGACATTCAGTACTTC. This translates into CSGQETDIQYF.